This TCR beta chain was sequenced in a study of blood T cell repertoires in COVID-19. Across the study: The samples span acute and convalescent COVID-19 from the United States, Italy and Spain. The analysed material was cDNA or gDNA that came from T cells, B-cell-depleted T cells, or PBMCs.

In the study's own analysis: Using reference gene primer amplification, nucleated cell counts were estimated. The assay was immunoSEQ multiplex PCR, and TCRdb's table has in-frame clones only and misses some. V, J and clone size were drawn from that table, and D and trimming were deduced from the DNA. The sample yields about 230,000 clones, about 85% seen once. The sequence was obtained from a middle-aged man with acute or convalescent COVID-19. Sequenced input: peripheral blood.

CDR3 bases: TGTGCCAGCAGCTTGCTAGCGGGTCACCAAGAGACCCAGTACTTC. Its translation is CASSLLAGHQETQYF. The chain couples TRBV5-4 to TRBJ2-5; 8 bases map to TRBD2. The ends lost 1 base at V and 0 bases at J; junction bases unmatched: 2. Germline V lookup: CDR1 SGHNT, CDR2 YYREEE (reference sequence). This CDR3 is built from 15 residues.